Listed below are T cell receptor beta chains from one sample, sequenced in a study of blood T cells in healthy people across ages. TCRdb reprocessed the 5' RACE reads via MiXCR and lists one record per CDR3 protein. The repertoire holds approximately 1.5 million distinct CDR3 sequences, about 42% seen once, with 4% in the top ten. Sequenced material: blood. These receptors all stem from a woman in her late teens or twenties in good health. Both conserved end residues are part of each CDR3. D genes are given only for firm matches. Expanded clones are given a class, and other clones once, few, many or no size at all.

d_call j_call v_call clone_size cdr3_nt cdr3_aa
- TRBJ1-1 TRBV29-1 - TGCAGCGTTCAGTCGGACAGCGCGGGGGGCACTGAAGCTTTCTTT CSVQSDSAGGTEAFF
- TRBJ2-3 TRBV20-1 - TGCAGTGCTAGTCGGACTCTCACAGATACGCAGTATTTT CSASRTLTDTQYF
- TRBJ2-3 TRBV6-2/TRBV6-3 few TGTGCCAGCAGTTTTCAGGGAGGTACTAGCACAGATACGCAGTATTTT CASSFQGGTSTDTQYF
- TRBJ2-4 TRBV6-2/TRBV6-3 - TGTGCCAGCAGTTTTCAGGGACTCCCGATGGAGTACTTC CASSFQGLPMEYF
- TRBJ2-5 TRBV27 many TGTGCCAGCAGACAGTTCGGAGGAGAGACCCAGTACTTC CASRQFGGETQYF
- TRBJ2-7 TRBV6-4 - TGTGCCAGCAGTGAGATACAGGGTTACGAGCAGTACTTC CASSEIQGYEQYF
TRBD1 TRBJ1-1 TRBV7-9 - TGTGCCAGCAGCTACTCCGGGACAGGGAGGACCACTGAAGCTTTCTTT CASSYSGTGRTTEAFF
- TRBJ2-4 TRBV10-3 many TGTGCCATCAGTGAGCCCCCCCATCAAGCGGCCAAAAACATTCAGTACTTC CAISEPPHQAAKNIQYF
- TRBJ1-6 TRBV30 - TGTGCCTGGAGTCCCCTATCGGGGCACCGTAATTCACCCCTCCACTTT CAWSPLSGHRNSPLHF
TRBD2 TRBJ2-5 TRBV20-1 - TGCAGTGCTAGGAAACTAGCGGGGAAAGAGACCCAGTACTTC CSARKLAGKETQYF
- TRBJ2-7 TRBV6-5 - TGTGCCAGCAGTTACCACTCGACAGAATCCTACGAGCAGTACTTC CASSYHSTESYEQYF
- TRBJ2-7 TRBV13 - TGTGCCAGCAGCTTAGGGGAGAACCACGAGCAGTACTTC CASSLGENHEQYF
- TRBJ1-1 TRBV20-1 few TGCAGTGCTAGCACAGGGTGGTTCACTGAAGCTTTCTTT CSASTGWFTEAFF
- TRBJ2-3 TRBV4-1 - TGCGCCAGCAGCCAAGGGGCTGTCCGGAAGCATACGCAGTATTTT CASSQGAVRKHTQYF
TRBD2 TRBJ2-1 TRBV4-2 - TGTGCCAGCGGCCCGCCGGGGGGTGGCTATGAGCAGTTCTTC CASGPPGGGYEQFF
- TRBJ2-7 TRBV7-2 - TGTGCCAGCAGGAATAGTCTCGAGCAGTACTTC CASRNSLEQYF
- TRBJ1-1 TRBV7-8 - TGTGCCAGCAGCTTAACCGGGGCAGATAACACTGAAGCTTTCTTT CASSLTGADNTEAFF
- TRBJ2-4 TRBV6-2/TRBV6-3 many TGTGCCAGCAGTTACTCGACGGAGTCCCGACAGTACTTC CASSYSTESRQYF
TRBD1 TRBJ2-1 TRBV20-1 - TGCAGTGCTAGAGAGGAGACAGGGGGTTTAGATGAGCAGTTCTTC CSAREETGGLDEQFF
- TRBJ2-1 TRBV7-3 few TGTGCCAGCAGCCCAGTAGCTGGAGAAGCTTACAATGAGCAGTTCTTC CASSPVAGEAYNEQFF